The clone carrying this T cell receptor beta chain was seen at least ten times. Its antigen remains unidentified. The data are from a study of CD8 T cells in ankylosing spondylitis. MiXCR, run by TCRdb on the 5' RACE reads, gives a single entry per CDR3 protein. The sample has 350,000 or so distinct CDR3 sequences, approximately 15% seen once. Overall study findings and caveats: Enrichment of disease-linked clones was reportedly significant in matched ankylosing spondylitis synovial fluid. Clones linked to the disease showed a CD8+ phenotype. They occurred at relatively low frequencies in peripheral blood.

The clonotype originates from a male donor with ankylosing spondylitis or in good health (not recorded which). The sample comprised blood, either unsorted or a sorted T cell fraction (not recorded which).

CDR3 DNA: TGCGCCAGCAGTGAAGGACAGGGGAACTATGGCTACACCTTC. As protein: CASSEGQGNYGYTF. V gene TRBV5-1 combines with J gene TRBJ1-2; 9 bases match TRBD1. Germline lookup yields CDR1 SGHRS and CDR2 YFSETQ. The trim removed 5 bases at V and 2 bases at J, leaving 4 bases unmatched. The CDR3 runs to 14 residues. Full variable domain (missing parts from reference TRBV5-1 and TRBJ1-2): KAGVTQTPRYLIKTRGQQVTLSCSPISGHRSVSWYQQTPGQGLQFLFEYFSETQRNKGNFPGRFSGRQFSNSRSEMNVSTLELGDSALYLCASSEGQGNYGYTFGSGTRLTVV.